This T cell receptor (beta chain) was sequenced for a study of shared clonotypes between healthy human individuals. For the study at large: The cohort had a couple of women and a few men, ages 18 to 49. General study findings and limits: Represented diversity, genetic and exposure-history alike, was limited by few donors. Naive CD4 clonotypes overlapped across a handful of donors at roughly 5%.

Sequencing used immunoSEQ multiplex PCR; TCRdb keeps in-frame clones, though not all of them. Here the sample spans roughly 2.2 million clones, 80% to 95% being singletons. Germline CDR1 is MNHNS and CDR2 is SASEGT. Trimming pared 2 bases from V and 5 bases from J, leaving 10 bases between. CDR3 length: 14 amino acids. Both subsets, CD45RA+ naive and CD45RA-negative memory, were split from the CD4+ cells. On this clone itself: Its matching antigen is unknown.

Sample: naive CD4+ T cells from PBMCs. This sample's subset: CD45RA+ positively selected. This TCR came from a young man in good health. Some clones in this sample may be carry-over from other donors' samples. The rearrangement uses TRBV6-1 and TRBJ1-5, with a weak D call TRBD1 (5 bases). The CDR3 DNA reads as TGTGCCAGCAGTGAAACTACAGGCTATCAGCCCCAGCATTTT. As protein: CASSETTGYQPQHF.